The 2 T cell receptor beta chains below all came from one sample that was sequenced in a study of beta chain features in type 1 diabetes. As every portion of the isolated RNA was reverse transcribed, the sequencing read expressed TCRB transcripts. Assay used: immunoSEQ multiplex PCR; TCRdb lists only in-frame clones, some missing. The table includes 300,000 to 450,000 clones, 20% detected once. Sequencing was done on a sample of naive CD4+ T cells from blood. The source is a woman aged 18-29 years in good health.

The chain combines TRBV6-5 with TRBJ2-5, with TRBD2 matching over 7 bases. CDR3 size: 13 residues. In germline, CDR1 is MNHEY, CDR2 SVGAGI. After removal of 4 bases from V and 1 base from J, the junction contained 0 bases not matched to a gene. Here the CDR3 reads CASSWGGQETQYF. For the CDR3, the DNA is TGTGCCAGCAGTTGGGGGGGCCAAGAGACCCAGTACTTC.

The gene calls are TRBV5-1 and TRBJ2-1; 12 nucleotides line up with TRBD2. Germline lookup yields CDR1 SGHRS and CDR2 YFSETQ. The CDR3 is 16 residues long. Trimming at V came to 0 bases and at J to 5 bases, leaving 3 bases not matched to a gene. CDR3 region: CASSLGLAGVNNEQFF. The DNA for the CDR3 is TGCGCCAGCAGCTTGGGACTAGCGGGGGTGAACAATGAGCAGTTCTTC. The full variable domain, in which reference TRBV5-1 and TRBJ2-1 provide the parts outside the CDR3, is KAGVTQTPRYLIKTRGQQVTLSCSPISGHRSVSWYQQTPGQGLQFLFEYFSETQRNKGNFPGRFSGRQFSNSRSEMNVSTLELGDSALYLCASSLGLAGVNNEQFFGPGTRLTVL.